These 19 T cell receptor beta chains were all obtained from the same sample, sequenced in a study of blood T cell repertoires in COVID-19. Measured with immunoSEQ multiplex PCR; TCRdb has only the in-frame clones, and not every one. The sample lists approximately 140,000 clones, approximately 83% occurring once. The source material was peripheral blood. The origin of the receptors is a woman aged 55-69 years with COVID-19, enrolled during active disease.

CDR3 protein: CASSLGAGALAFF. DNA for the CDR3: TGTGCCAGCAGCTTGGGGGCGGGGGCCCTGGCTTTCTTT. V gene TRBV5-6 combines with J gene TRBJ1-1; weak D call: TRBD1 (6 bases). This CDR3 has 13 amino acids. The ends were cut back, 0 bases at V and 11 bases at J, with 14 bases in the middle. Germline values: CDR1 SGHDT, CDR2 YYEEEE.

The chain couples TRBV29-1 to TRBJ1-1; D call uncertain. This CDR3 has 13 residues. The V and J ends lost 6 bases and 3 bases respectively, with 14 bases between them. Looked up from germline, CDR1 is SQVTM and CDR2 is ANQGSEA. The CDR3 region has the DNA TGCAGCGTGTCTGGCTCGCGGGACACTGAAGCTTTCTTT. It translates to CSVSGSRDTEAFF.

This clone was seen a few times. The V call is TRBV5-1, the J call TRBJ2-7; tentatively, D is TRBD1 (6 bases). The germline V gene encodes CDR1 SGHRS and CDR2 YFSETQ. The CDR3 spans 14 residues. V gave up 5 bases and J gave up 0 bases, with 12 bases separating them. CDR3 loop: CASRWTEDSYEQYF. CDR3 nucleotide sequence: TGCGCCAGCAGATGGACAGAAGACTCCTACGAGCAGTACTTC.

This chain uses TRBV5-8 with TRBJ2-7; D perhaps matches TRBD2 (6 bases). CDR1 SGHTS and CDR2 YDEGEE come from the germline V gene. V gave up 5 bases and J gave up 5 bases, with 14 bases separating them. CDR3 length: 13 amino acids. This CDR3 is CASRRAGHHEQYF. DNA of the CDR3: TGTGCCAGCAGGAGGGCGGGGCACCACGAGCAGTACTTC.

This rearrangement joins TRBV25-1 to TRBJ2-7, with TRBD1 matching over 7 bases. The trim removed 1 base at V and 6 bases at J, leaving 9 bases unmatched. Germline assignment: CDR1 MGHDK and CDR2 SYGVNS. The length of the CDR3 is 15 residues. CDR3 nucleotides: TGTGCCAGCAGTGAATTTTCCGGACAGGCCGGCGAGCAGTACTTC. Its translation is CASSEFSGQAGEQYF.

The V and J genes are TRBV18 and TRBJ2-1, with TRBD1 identical over 8 bases. The germline V gene has CDR1 KGHSH and CDR2 LQKENI. CDR3 length: 16 amino acids. Germline trimming cut 3 bases from V and 1 base from J; bases unmatched to any gene: 5. CDR3 DNA sequence: TGTGCCAGCTCACCTAACAGGGGGTCGTCCTACAATGAGCAGTTCTTC. Translating gives CASSPNRGSSYNEQFF. The variable domain in full, completed from reference TRBV18 and TRBJ2-1, reads NAGVMQNPRHLVRRRGQEARLRCSPMKGHSHVYWYRQLPEEGLKFMVYLQKENIIDESGMPKERFSAEFPKEGPSILRIQQVVRGDSAAYFCASSPNRGSSYNEQFFGPGTRLTVL.

This rearrangement joins TRBV4-1 to TRBJ1-1; the D gene is possibly TRBD1 (5 bases). The length of the CDR3 is 16 residues. V dropped 4 bases and J dropped 0 bases, with 15 bases sitting between them. CDR1 MGHRA and CDR2 YSYEKL come from the germline V gene. In DNA, the CDR3 is TGCGCCAGCAGCCCAGGAGGGGACGCGGTGAACACTGAAGCTTTCTTT. Protein sequence: CASSPGGDAVNTEAFF.

The chain couples TRBV7-2 to TRBJ2-1, with 8 bases fitting TRBD2. V lost 0 bases and J lost 4; bases outside the gene matches: 5. The CDR3 is 16 amino acids. The germline gives CDR1 SGHTA, CDR2 FQGNSA. The CDR3: CASSLATGGVYNEQFF. The CDR3 DNA reads TGTGCCAGCAGCTTAGCAACGGGGGGGGTATACAATGAGCAGTTCTTC.

The rearrangement uses TRBV19 and TRBJ1-1, with D tentatively TRBD1 (5 bases). V lost 7 bases, J lost 8 bases, and 17 bases lay in between. Germline assignment: CDR1 LNHDA and CDR2 SQIVND (reference sequence). The CDR3 totals 13 residues. DNA for the CDR3: TGTGCCAGTACCACCCGATGGGGCGCAGAAGCTTTCTTT. Its protein product is CASTTRWGAEAFF. Full variable domain (missing parts from reference TRBV19 and TRBJ1-1): DGGITQSPKYLFRKEGQNVTLSCEQNLNHDAMYWYRQDPGQGLRLIYYSQIVNDFQKGDIAEGYSVSREKKESFPLTVTSAQKNPTAFYLCASTTRWGAEAFFGQGTRLTVV.

This clone was recorded once. The chain employs TRBV11-2 and TRBJ1-2; tentative D call: TRBD1 (6 bases). Trimming left V 5 bases short and J 8 bases short, with 18 bases between. The germline gives CDR1 SGHAT, CDR2 FQNNGV. This CDR3 comprises 14 residues. CDR3 protein: CASSDTGFMRGYTF. The CDR3, as DNA: TGTGCCAGCAGCGACACAGGGTTCATGCGGGGCTACACCTTC.

This chain connects TRBV2 to TRBJ2-7, with a tentative D call TRBD1 (6 bases). The V end was cut by 8 bases, the J end by 3 bases, with 14 bases between. Germline V gene sequence: CDR1 SNHLY, CDR2 FYNNEI. CDR3 length: 13 residues. Written as DNA, the CDR3 is TGTGCCAGCGGCCGGGACACACTCTACGAGCAGTACTTC. Its protein product is CASGRDTLYEQYF.

This chain links TRBV7-9 with TRBJ1-2; D may be TRBD1 (6 bases). The V gene's germline CDR1 is SEHNR and CDR2 FQNEAQ (reference sequence). CDR3 size: 13 residues. V was trimmed by 1 base and J by 8 bases, leaving 11 bases between them. The CDR3 region has the DNA TGTGCCAGCAGCTTAGATGGGGGACAAGGCTACACCTTC. Translation gives CASSLDGGQGYTF. Filled out from reference TRBV7-9 and TRBJ1-2, the complete variable domain reads DTGVSQNPRHKITKRGQNVTFRCDPISEHNRLYWYRQTLGQGPEFLTYFQNEAQLEKSRLLSDRFSAERPKGSFSTLEIQRTEQGDSAMYLCASSLDGGQGYTFGSGTRLTVV.

CDR3 DNA: TGTGCCAGCAGTTCCCAAGCCCGCACTGAAGCTTTCTTT. Protein sequence: CASSSQARTEAFF. This chain joins TRBV27 and TRBJ1-1; D not certain. The CDR3 has 13 amino acids. CDR1 MNHEY and CDR2 SMNVEV come from the germline V gene (reference sequence). With 4 bases removed from V and 4 bases from J, the gap between germline ends came to 10 bases.

This clone was observed once. This chain uses TRBV20-1 with TRBJ2-1, with 7 bases aligning to TRBD2. The CDR3 totals 11 residues. After removal of 5 bases from V and 6 bases from J, the junction contained 1 base not matched to a gene. Looked up from germline, CDR1 is DFQATT and CDR2 is SNEGSKA (reference sequence). The CDR3 reads CSAERGNEQFF. CDR3 coding DNA: TGCAGTGCTGAGCGGGGCAATGAGCAGTTCTTC.

This clone was seen just once. The CDR3, as DNA: TGTGCCAGCAGCTTAGGGCAGAATTACAATGAGCAGTTCTTC. Translating gives CASSLGQNYNEQFF. This chain uses TRBV11-3 with TRBJ2-1; D not resolved. The CDR3 runs to 14 residues. V was clipped by 1 base and J by 4 bases, with 8 bases between them. Germline V gene sequence: CDR1 SGHNT, CDR2 YENEEA.

The genes are TRBV28 and TRBJ2-7; 12 bases are shared with TRBD2. This CDR3 is built from 16 residues. Trimming at V came to 5 bases and at J to 4 bases, leaving 9 bases not matched to a gene. Germline CDR1 reads MDHEN; CDR2 reads SYDVKM. CDR3 residues: CASSRRSSGGVYEQYF. Here the CDR3 DNA reads TGTGCCAGCAGTCGCCGGTCTAGCGGGGGGGTGTACGAGCAGTACTTC. The full variable domain, in which reference TRBV28 and TRBJ2-7 provide the parts outside the CDR3, is DVKVTQSSRYLVKRTGEKVFLECVQDMDHENMFWYRQDPGLGLRLIYFSYDVKMKEKGDIPEGYSVSREKKERFSLILESASTNQTSMYLCASSRRSSGGVYEQYFGPGTRLTVT.

V and J are TRBV28 and TRBJ1-5, with D perhaps matching TRBD1 (5 bases). CDR1 and CDR2 from the germline V gene are MDHEN and SYDVKM. V was clipped by 2 bases and J by 4 bases, with 12 bases between them. The CDR3 spans 15 residues. In DNA form, the CDR3 reads TGTGCCAGCAGTTTACAGGGAGGGGAAAATCAGCCCCAGCATTTT. This gives the protein CASSLQGGENQPQHF.

The chain has TRBV10-3 and TRBJ2-6; TRBD1 matches at 7 bases. V lost 6 bases to trimming and J lost 0 bases; unmatched junction nucleotides: 5. The germline gives CDR1 ENHRY, CDR2 SYGVKD. CDR3 size: 16 residues. DNA for the CDR3: TGTGCCATCAGAGGGGACAGTGGCTCTGGGGCCAACGTCCTGACTTTC. This encodes CAIRGDSGSGANVLTF.

This rearrangement joins TRBV5-1 to TRBJ2-6; TRBD1 is a possible D gene (5 bases). The CDR3 is 15 amino acids. V was cut by 3 bases and J by 6 bases, with 13 bases left in between. The germline CDR1 and CDR2 sequences are SGHRS and YFSETQ. The CDR3 nucleotides read TGCGCCAGCAGCTCCGGCAGGGTACAGGCCAACGTCCTGACTTTC. Protein product: CASSSGRVQANVLTF.